Presented here are 9 T cell receptor beta chains from one specimen sequenced in a study of PD-1 blockade in classical Hodgkin lymphoma (dated by TCRdb to 2019 to 2021). This specimen's time point label, per the study, means: cycle 4 day 1 (C4D1), after 5 to 7 weeks of nivolumab. All trial patients had relapsed after autologous stem cell transplantation, with cohorts A, B and C differing in prior brentuximab vedotin exposure. Libraries were built with the immunoSEQ multiplex PCR assay. TCRdb mirrors the immuneACCESS table, restricted to in-frame sequences. Some clones are absent from its copies; in checked studies, under half trace to an unresolved V gene, and the reason for the others is unknown. Here the sample has roughly 51,000 clones; about 75% occur a single time. The biggest ten clones account for approximately 12% of the sample. Sample: peripheral blood mononuclear cells (PBMCs), taken before the fourth cycle of nivolumab. These receptors were collected from a human donor with classical Hodgkin lymphoma.

This clone was seen only a few times. The chain joins TRBV6-5 to TRBJ1-5; 7 positions match TRBD1. V gave up 3 bases and J gave up 5 bases; unmatched junction bases: 7. The CDR3 is 15 residues long. CDR1 MNHEY and CDR2 SVGAGI come from the germline V gene. CDR3 residues: CASSYRQGRDQPQHF. DNA for the CDR3: TGTGCCAGCAGTTATCGACAGGGAAGAGATCAGCCCCAGCATTTT.

Points on this clone: This same CDR3 is encoded by further DNA sequences in the sample. This chain joins TRBV14 and TRBJ2-5; D gene unclear. Per the germline V gene, CDR1 is SGHDN and CDR2 is FVKESK. Trimming took 3 bases from V and 4 from J, leaving 3 bases between them. The CDR3 is 11 amino acids. CDR3 coding DNA: TGTGCCAGCAGCCATGCAGAGACCCAGTACTTC. The encoded protein is CASSHAETQYF. The variable domain in full, completed from reference TRBV14 and TRBJ2-5, reads EAGVTQFPSHSVIEKGQTVTLRCDPISGHDNLYWYRRVMGKEIKFLLHFVKESKQDESGMPNNRFLAERTGGTYSTLKVQPAELEDSGVYFCASSHAETQYFGPGTRLLVL.

The chain links TRBV14 to TRBJ1-4; tentative D call: TRBD1 (5 bases). This CDR3 region has 13 residues. With 4 bases removed from V and 7 bases from J, the gap between germline ends came to 10 bases. Germline V CDR1 and CDR2: SGHDN, FVKESK. CDR3: CASSLSGSEKLFF. CDR3 nucleotides: TGTGCCAGCAGCCTCTCAGGGAGTGAAAAACTGTTTTTT.

The gene calls are TRBV29-1 and TRBJ2-7, with TRBD1 identical over 9 bases. There are 16 residues in the CDR3. Germline V gene sequence: CDR1 SQVTM, CDR2 ANQGSEA. J gave up 2 bases and V 2 bases, and 10 bases lay outside the gene matches. CDR3 residues: CSVERRPGQGPYEQYF. The CDR3 region has the DNA TGCAGCGTTGAAAGGAGACCGGGACAGGGACCCTACGAGCAGTACTTC.

The chain links TRBV7-2 to TRBJ2-6; either TRBD1 or TRBD2 may supply D (5 bases each). Germline values: CDR1 SGHTA, CDR2 FQGNSA. V shed 1 base and J shed 2 bases, with 6 bases lying between them. The CDR3 covers 15 residues. Here the CDR3 reads CASSLGDPGANVLTF. CDR3 nucleotides: TGTGCCAGCAGCTTAGGGGACCCTGGGGCCAACGTCCTGACTTTC.

This chain links TRBV5-4 with TRBJ1-1; the D is unclear. The CDR3 loop spans 14 amino acids. The germline gives CDR1 SGHNT, CDR2 YYREEE (reference sequence). V was shortened by 2 bases and J by 3 bases, with 11 bases between the two germline ends. CDR3 loop: CASSFGHSYTEAFF. In DNA form, the CDR3 reads TGTGCCAGCAGCTTTGGGCACAGTTACACTGAAGCTTTCTTT.

V and J are TRBV11-3 and TRBJ2-2; possible D gene TRBD2, 6 bases. The CDR3 contains 16 residues. CDR1 is SGHNT, CDR2 YENEEA, per germline. Trimming shortened V by 4 bases and J by 3 bases, and 15 bases separated the two germline ends. The DNA of the CDR3 is TGTGCCAGCAGCTCGCGGGACCCCGGGGACACCGGGGAGCTGTTTTTT. It encodes CASSSRDPGDTGELFF.

In its sample, this clone was seen a few times. The rearrangement joins TRBV5-1 to TRBJ1-1; TRBD1 might be the D (6 bases). With 4 bases removed from V and 5 bases from J, the gap between germline ends came to 18 bases. The CDR3 length is 15 residues. CDR1 is SGHRS, CDR2 YFSETQ, per germline. Here the CDR3 DNA reads TGCGCCAGCAGCCAATCGACAGGTGAGGGGACTGAAGCTTTCTTT. Protein sequence: CASSQSTGEGTEAFF.

This chain joins TRBV18 and TRBJ2-1; TRBD2 aligns across 8 bases. The CDR3 is made up of 15 amino acids. Germline trimming cut 0 bases from V and 4 bases from J; bases unmatched to any gene: 2. CDR1 is KGHSH and CDR2 is LQKENI in the germline V gene. CDR3 DNA sequence: TGTGCCAGCTCACCACCGGGGACTAGTTACAATGAGCAGTTCTTC. Its protein product is CASSPPGTSYNEQFF.